This T cell receptor beta chain was captured by sequencing in a study of T cell clusters in autoimmune cytopenias. Study in general: TRB sequencing had a median around 51,000 reads and about 2,500 distinct clonotypes per sample. General observations from the study: Functional roles of the in silico T cell clusters still await experimental validation.

The CDR3 extends over 15 amino acids. Germline V gene lookup returns CDR1 MDHEN and CDR2 SYDVKM. About this clonotype: Its antigen is not identified.

One tube held mixed TRB-A and TRB-B primer pools for touch-down PCR. For each CDR3 protein, TCRdb gives one entry from its re-call of the multiplex PCR reads, without DNA. Its clone listing holds 1,500 to 2,500 distinct CDR3 sequences. TRB was amplified from about 270 ng of peripheral blood genomic DNA per sample. Sequencing was carried out using peripheral blood. The TCR comes from a human donor with an autoimmune cytopenia or autoimmune hepatitis (not recorded which). The rearrangement uses TRBV28 and TRBJ1-5. The CDR3 region is CASSPTPLRDQPQHF.